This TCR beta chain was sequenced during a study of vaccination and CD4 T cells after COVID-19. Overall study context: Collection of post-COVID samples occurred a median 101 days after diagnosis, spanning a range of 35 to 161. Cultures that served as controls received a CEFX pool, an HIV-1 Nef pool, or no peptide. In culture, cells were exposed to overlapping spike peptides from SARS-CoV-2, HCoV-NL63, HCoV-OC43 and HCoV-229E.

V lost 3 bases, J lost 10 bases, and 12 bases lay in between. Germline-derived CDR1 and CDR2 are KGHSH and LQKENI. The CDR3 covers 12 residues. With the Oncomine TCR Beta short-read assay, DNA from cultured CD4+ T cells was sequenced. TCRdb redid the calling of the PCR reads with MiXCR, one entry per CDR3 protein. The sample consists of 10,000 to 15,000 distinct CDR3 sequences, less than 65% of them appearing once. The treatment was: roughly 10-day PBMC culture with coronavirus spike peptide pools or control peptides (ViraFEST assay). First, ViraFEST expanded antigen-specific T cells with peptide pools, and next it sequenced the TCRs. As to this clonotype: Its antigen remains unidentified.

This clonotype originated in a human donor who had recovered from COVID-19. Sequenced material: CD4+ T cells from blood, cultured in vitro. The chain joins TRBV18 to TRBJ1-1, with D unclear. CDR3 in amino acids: CASSPPDGVAFF. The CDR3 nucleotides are TGTGCCAGCTCACCTCCGGATGGTGTAGCTTTCTTT.